This T cell receptor beta chain was documented in a study of Ad26.COV2.S vaccination and SARS-CoV-2 variants. Looking at the study overall: Once, or twice with 56 days between doses, Ad26.COV2.S was given intramuscularly.

This sample's treatment: 15 to 20 received Ad26.COV2.S at low or high dose, single or two shots; roughly five received placebo; per-sample allocation not given. Vaccine and placebo recipients were sampled on day 63 after the first injection. V lost 3 bases and J lost 3; bases outside the gene matches: 4. This CDR3 spans 16 amino acids. Looked up from germline, CDR1 is KGHSH and CDR2 is LQKENI. The table lists this clone with a few counts. Only in-frame clones appear in the TCRdb table, and some are missing; sequencing was by immunoSEQ multiplex PCR. Here the sample spans hundreds of thousands of clones, 89% being singletons.

The chain links TRBV18 to TRBJ2-2; 10 bases line up with TRBD1. This receptor was taken from a person aged 18-65 years who received the Ad26.COV2.S COVID-19 vaccine or a placebo. Source: peripheral blood, taken in a trial of Ad26.COV2.S vaccine versus placebo. Here the CDR3 DNA reads TGTGCCAGCTCACCGACAGGGGGCGTCGACACCGGGGAGCTGTTTTTT. Protein sequence: CASSPTGGVDTGELFF.